This TCR beta chain was recorded in a study of blood T cell repertoires in COVID-19. Turning to the study itself: Italy, Spain and the United States were the sources of the convalescent and acute COVID-19 samples. T cells, B-cell-depleted T cells, or PBMCs provided the cDNA or gDNA that served as material.

Per the original data handling: Reference gene primer amplification gave nucleated cell count estimates. TCRdb keeps only in-frame clones here, not all; method: immunoSEQ multiplex PCR. That table supplies the V and J calls and clone size; D and trimming were determined from the DNA. The sample carries around 140,000 clones, roughly four fifths recorded once. The CDR3 has 14 amino acids. V shed 4 bases and J shed 2 bases, with 11 bases lying between them. Germline lookup yields CDR1 SGHTA and CDR2 FQGNSA. The sequence came from a human donor with acute or convalescent COVID-19. The donor label of this sample is uncertain. The specimen was peripheral blood. This chain links TRBV7-2 with TRBJ1-2, with D tentatively TRBD1 (6 bases). CDR3 bases: TGTGCCAGCAGCTCCCGGGACATGAACTATGGCTACACCTTC. This gives the protein CASSSRDMNYGYTF. Combining the CDR3 with reference TRBV7-2 and TRBJ1-2 gives the whole variable domain GAGVSQSPSNKVTEKGKDVELRCDPISGHTALYWYRQSLGQGLEFLIYFQGNSAPDKSGLPSDRFSAERTGGSVSTLTIQRTQQEDSAVYLCASSSRDMNYGYTFGSGTRLTVV.